The present TCR beta chain was sequenced within a study of cytomegalovirus exposure and HLA in healthy donors. About the study: T cells numbering 150 million to 200 million yielded approximately 100 million unique TCR beta sequences in an earlier analysis. Study conclusions and caveats: Rare TCR sequences predominated, though certain public TCRs were found in many donors.

As regards this clone: As yet, its antigen is unknown.

Primers: 60 Vbeta forward and 13 Jbeta reverse. Original handling: Approximately 12 million of 80 million to 85 million unique TCR beta chains were shared, per a later count. Using immunoSEQ multiplex PCR, the repertoire was profiled, and TCRdb retains in-frame clones only, with some absent. That table furnishes V, J and clone size, whereas the DNA furnished D and trimming. The profile shows roughly 160,000 clones, roughly 75% of them singletons. The specimen was PBMCs. The TCR was taken from a woman between 45 and 65 years old in good health and CMV-seropositive.

The CDR3 is CASSQLGGREETQYF. The CDR3 DNA sequence: TGTGCCAGCAGCCAGTTAGGCGGGAGAGAAGAGACCCAGTACTTC. The rearrangement joins TRBV7-2 to TRBJ2-5; TRBD2 agrees at 7 bases. CDR3 size: 15 residues. V was clipped by 5 bases and J by 3 bases; unmatched bases: 9. Germline loops: CDR1 SGHTA, CDR2 FQGNSA.